The 18 T cell receptor beta chains reported below all come from one sample, sequenced in a study of cytomegalovirus exposure and HLA in healthy donors. A multiplex PCR was run with 60 Vbeta primers and 13 Jbeta primers. TCRdb's table, derived via immunoSEQ multiplex PCR, lists solely in-frame clones and lacks some. This sample has tens of thousands of clones, with roughly 70% found just once. The sequenced sample was PBMCs. The receptor source for this set is a woman aged 30 to 39 in good health and CMV-seronegative.

The chain combines TRBV4-3 with TRBJ1-3, with TRBD1 matching over 8 bases. CDR1 is LGHNA and CDR2 is YSLEER in the germline V gene. The CDR3 covers 17 residues. The V segment lost 1 base and the J segment 3 bases; nucleotides outside the gene matches: 8. The CDR3 is CASSQGPTGASGNTIYF. The CDR3, as DNA: TGCGCCAGCAGCCAAGGTCCGACAGGGGCTAGTGGAAACACCATATATTTT.

This clone has just a few counts. The chain is built from TRBV14 and TRBJ2-5, with D possibly being TRBD1 (7 bases). CDR3 length: 15 residues. Germline V gene lookup returns CDR1 SGHDN and CDR2 FVKESK. V was trimmed by 4 bases and J by 5 bases, leaving 17 bases between them. The CDR3, as DNA: TGTGCCAGCAGCCGCGGGACAGTATCTTTCGAGACCCAGTACTTC. This sequence encodes CASSRGTVSFETQYF. Variable domain in full (rest from reference TRBV14 and TRBJ2-5): EAGVTQFPSHSVIEKGQTVTLRCDPISGHDNLYWYRRVMGKEIKFLLHFVKESKQDESGMPNNRFLAERTGGTYSTLKVQPAELEDSGVYFCASSRGTVSFETQYFGPGTRLLVL.

The CDR3 here is CATSREGGLYQETQYF. In DNA, the CDR3 is TGTGCCACCAGCAGAGAGGGCGGACTGTACCAAGAGACCCAGTACTTC. This chain connects TRBV15 to TRBJ2-5; tentatively, D is TRBD2 (5 bases). Trimming removed 0 bases at V and 0 bases at J, with 11 bases between. CDR3 length: 16 residues. Per the germline V gene, CDR1 is LNHNV and CDR2 is YYDKDF (reference sequence). Full variable domain (outside the CDR3, taken from reference TRBV15 and TRBJ2-5): DAMVIQNPRYQVTQFGKPVTLSCSQTLNHNVMYWYQQKSSQAPKLLFHYYDKDFNNEADTPDNFQSRRPNTSFCFLDIRSPGLGDTAMYLCATSREGGLYQETQYFGPGTRLLVL.

The V and J genes are TRBV4-1 and TRBJ1-5; D gene uncertain. This CDR3 has 17 amino acids. Germline V gives CDR1 MGHRA, CDR2 YSYEKL. V was cut by 1 base and J by 2 bases, with 15 bases left in between. CDR3 coding DNA: TGCGCCAGCAGCCAAGTATCCTTCGCTAGAGGCAATCAGCCCCAGCATTTT. Its protein product is CASSQVSFARGNQPQHF.

The chain links TRBV6-5 to TRBJ2-2, with D possibly being TRBD2 (5 bases). The germline gives CDR1 MNHEY, CDR2 SVGAGI. The CDR3 has 15 residues. Deletions cut 2 bases from V and 4 bases from J, with 11 bases between. The CDR3 sequence is CASSYAGGGTGELFF. For the CDR3, the DNA is TGTGCCAGCAGTTACGCAGGTGGAGGCACCGGGGAGCTGTTTTTT.

The chain combines TRBV7-2 with TRBJ1-6; D possibly corresponds to TRBD1 (5 bases). Germline V gives CDR1 SGHTA, CDR2 FQGNSA. V lost 2 bases and J 9 bases, leaving 5 bases between the germline ends. The CDR3 spans 12 residues. The CDR3 DNA reads as TGTGCCAGCAGCTTACAGGGTTCACCCCTCCACTTT. Amino acid sequence: CASSLQGSPLHF.

A few counts support this clone. V and J are TRBV7-3 and TRBJ2-1; weak D call: TRBD1 (5 bases). The V gene's germline CDR1 is SGHTA and CDR2 FQGTGA. The length of the CDR3 is 13 residues. V dropped 5 bases and J dropped 5 bases, with 10 bases sitting between them. In DNA form, the CDR3 reads TGTGCCAGCAGCGATGGGGCTAACAATGAGCAGTTCTTC. Translation gives CASSDGANNEQFF.

The rearrangement links TRBV5-4 to TRBJ2-1, with TRBD2 matching 13 bases. J lost 4 bases, V lost 4 bases, and 8 bases had no gene match. In germline, CDR1 is SGHNT, CDR2 YYREEE (reference sequence). There are 17 residues in the CDR3. CDR3 nucleotides: TGTGCCAGCAGCCCTGGGACTAGCGGGGCGCCATACAATGAGCAGTTCTTC. It encodes CASSPGTSGAPYNEQFF.

This clone appeared a single time. V gene TRBV5-1 combines with J gene TRBJ2-7, with 8 bases identical to TRBD1. The trim removed 0 bases at V and 4 bases at J, leaving 9 bases unmatched. The CDR3 is 16 residues long. Germline V gene data show CDR1 as SGHRS and CDR2 as YFSETQ. The CDR3: CASSLARAGGRYEQYF. The CDR3 DNA follows: TGCGCCAGCAGCTTGGCCAGGGCAGGGGGCAGGTACGAGCAGTACTTC.

J is TRBJ2-2 and V is TRBV19; TRBD1 matches 8 bases. The CDR3 is 14 amino acids. V lost 5 bases to trimming and J lost 3 bases; unmatched junction nucleotides: 2. Germline-derived CDR1 and CDR2 are LNHDA and SQIVND (reference sequence). Here the CDR3 reads CASSGTGDTGELFF. CDR3 DNA: TGTGCCAGTAGTGGGACAGGAGACACCGGGGAGCTGTTTTTT.

The genes are TRBV6-5 and TRBJ1-6; D may be TRBD1 (6 bases). The CDR3 is 16 residues long. The V end lost 4 bases, the J end lost 4 bases, and 14 bases lay between the germline ends. The germline CDR1 and CDR2 sequences are MNHEY and SVGAGI. This chain's CDR3 is CASSSPQGLYNSPLHF. Written as DNA, the CDR3 is TGTGCCAGCAGTTCACCCCAGGGGCTTTATAATTCACCCCTCCACTTT.

The chain has TRBV29-1 and TRBJ2-2; a possible D gene is TRBD1 (5 bases). The CDR3 spans 14 residues. Germline V CDR1 and CDR2: SQVTM, ANQGSEA. V gave up 7 bases and J gave up 4 bases, with 16 bases separating them. The CDR3 sequence is CSAARGSFTGELFF. CDR3 DNA sequence: TGCAGCGCCGCAAGGGGCTCGTTCACCGGGGAGCTGTTTTTT.

The chain combines TRBV7-8 with TRBJ2-5; D gene ambiguous. The J call may be in error: the DNA end matches TRBJ2-7 better. This CDR3 is 13 amino acids long. The germline CDR1 and CDR2 sequences are SGHVS and FQNEAQ. In nucleotides, the CDR3 is TGTGCCAGCAGCTTTACAGTACCCTACGAGCAGTACTTC. This encodes CASSFTVPYEQYF.

This clone has just a few counts. The chain carries TRBV29-1 and TRBJ2-3; TRBD2 is a possible D gene (6 bases). With 7 bases removed from V and 6 bases from J, the gap between germline ends came to 11 bases. The germline V gene encodes CDR1 SQVTM and CDR2 ANQGSEA. The CDR3 spans 11 residues. In nucleotides, the CDR3 is TGCAGCGCCTGGGGGGTGGATACGCAGTATTTT. Its protein is CSAWGVDTQYF.

This sequence joins TRBV7-9 and TRBJ2-3, with 7 positions matching TRBD1. Germline-derived CDR1 and CDR2 are SEHNR and FQNEAQ (reference sequence). The CDR3 contains 15 residues. V lost 1 base and J lost 2; bases outside the gene matches: 3. The CDR3 DNA reads as TGTGCCAGCAGCTTAGGGGGACAGATCACAGATACGCAGTATTTT. Protein: CASSLGGQITDTQYF.

This clone occurred a few times. This sequence joins TRBV9 and TRBJ1-1, with no clear D. V gave up 2 bases and J gave up 1 base, with 6 bases separating them. The CDR3 is 13 amino acids. The germline V gene has CDR1 SGDLS and CDR2 YYNGEE. The DNA for the CDR3 is TGTGCCAGCAGCGTCACAACGAACACTGAAGCTTTCTTT. As protein: CASSVTTNTEAFF.

The J gene is TRBJ1-1, the V gene TRBV5-1; D perhaps matches TRBD1 (5 bases). There are 15 residues in the CDR3. V lost 0 bases and J 8 bases, leaving 17 bases between the germline ends. Germline V gene sequence: CDR1 SGHRS, CDR2 YFSETQ. The CDR3 nucleotides read TGCGCCAGCAGCTTGGGGCTTGTCATCTCAGGGGAAGCTTTCTTT. Protein sequence: CASSLGLVISGEAFF.

The chain carries TRBV7-2 and TRBJ2-7; TRBD1 is a possible D gene (5 bases). Trimming stripped 0 bases from V and 1 base from J, with 7 bases between. Germline CDR1 SGHTA, CDR2 FQGNSA. CDR3 length: 14 amino acids. The CDR3, as DNA: TGTGCCAGCAGCTTAGCGTCAGGGTCCTACGAGCAGTACTTC. Protein sequence: CASSLASGSYEQYF. Combining the CDR3 with reference TRBV7-2 and TRBJ2-7 gives the whole variable domain GAGVSQSPSNKVTEKGKDVELRCDPISGHTALYWYRQSLGQGLEFLIYFQGNSAPDKSGLPSDRFSAERTGGSVSTLTIQRTQQEDSAVYLCASSLASGSYEQYFGPGTRLTVT.